This T cell receptor beta chain appears in the sequencing data of a study of blood T cell repertoires in COVID-19. The overall study: There were acute and convalescent COVID-19 samples, and they came from the United States, Italy and Spain. Nucleic acid was either cDNA or gDNA, and it came from T cells, B-cell-depleted T cells, or PBMCs.

Enrolled through a virtual design, the participants were between roughly 18 and 90 years of age and came from 24 US areas. Germline V CDR1 and CDR2: SGHNT, YENEEA. The CDR3 runs to 13 residues. The V gene end was trimmed by 9 bases and the J gene end by 8 bases; junction bases not matched to a gene: 10. Repertoires were generated with immunoSEQ multiplex PCR, while TCRdb's copy carries only in-frame clones and drops some. The sample gives approximately 210,000 clones, about four fifths of which show up once; more than 8.5% is in the top ten. The gene calls are TRBV11-3 and TRBJ2-1; 7 nucleotides agree with TRBD2. Material: PBMCs or T cells enriched from blood (not recorded which). The source of this sequence is a woman between 50 and 59 years old with acute COVID-19. DNA for the CDR3: TGTGCCAGTCAACTAGCGATTCAAGATGAGCAGTTCTTC. Translating gives CASQLAIQDEQFF.